Sequencing of this TCR beta chain was carried out in a study of shared clonotypes between healthy human individuals. CD8 cells regarded as naive lacked CD45RO, were positively chosen for CCR7, and omitted terminally differentiated effector memory CD45RA+ cells. CDR1 is SEHNR, CDR2 FQNEAQ, per germline (reference sequence). Deletions cut 2 bases from V and 5 bases from J, with 21 bases between. The CDR3 has 17 amino acids. Produced via immunoSEQ multiplex PCR; TCRdb's table is partial and in-frame only. The table shows hundreds of thousands of clones, with about 96% occurring only once. This TCR was sampled from a man aged 25-45 years in good health. The specimen sequenced was naive CD8+ T cells sorted from blood. This chain joins TRBV7-9 and TRBJ1-2; possible D gene TRBD1, 5 bases. The CDR3 loop is CASSLTTSEGEGYGYTF. The CDR3 DNA sequence: TGTGCCAGCAGCTTAACGACATCGGAAGGGGAGGGGTATGGCTACACCTTC.